These T cell receptor beta chains were read from a single sample in a study of cytomegalovirus exposure and HLA in healthy donors. Sequencing was performed with immunoSEQ multiplex PCR; in TCRdb, only in-frame clones are kept and a portion is missing. This table holds over 100,000 clones. Sequencing was performed on PBMCs. These TCRs come from a man between 18 and 35 years old in good health and CMV-seronegative. CDR3s include the opening cysteine and the closing phenylalanine or tryptophan. Fields, in order: J gene, D gene, V gene, CDR3 protein, CDR3 DNA. A D gene is named only where the DNA matches it firmly.

j_call: TRBJ2-4; d_call: TRBD2; v_call: TRBV9; cdr3_aa: CASSVGGSGSVQYF; cdr3_nt: TGTGCCAGCAGCGTAGGCGGTAGCGGGTCAGTTCAGTACTTC
j_call: TRBJ1-2; d_call: TRBD1; v_call: TRBV6-5; cdr3_aa: CASSYHGTGYGYTF; cdr3_nt: TGTGCCAGCAGTTACCACGGGACAGGGTATGGCTACACCTTC
j_call: TRBJ2-3; d_call: TRBD2; v_call: TRBV6-1; cdr3_aa: CASSDPTSGLDTQYF; cdr3_nt: TGTGCCAGCAGTGACCCGACTAGCGGCCTGGATACGCAGTATTTT
j_call: TRBJ2-3; d_call: -; v_call: TRBV5-1; cdr3_aa: CASSQTGVSTDTQYF; cdr3_nt: TGCGCCAGCAGCCAGACAGGCGTTAGCACAGATACGCAGTATTTT
j_call: TRBJ1-5; d_call: TRBD1; v_call: TRBV19; cdr3_aa: CASNDLDRDIQPQHF; cdr3_nt: TGTGCCAGTAACGACCTAGACAGGGATATTCAGCCCCAGCATTTT
j_call: TRBJ1-1; d_call: -; v_call: TRBV27; cdr3_aa: CASSLRWGVDTEAFF; cdr3_nt: TGTGCCAGCAGTTTACGTTGGGGGGTTGACACTGAAGCTTTCTTT
j_call: TRBJ1-5; d_call: -; v_call: TRBV30; cdr3_aa: CAWSPRNNQPQHF; cdr3_nt: TGTGCCTGGAGTCCGCGGAACAATCAGCCCCAGCATTTT
j_call: TRBJ1-1; d_call: TRBD1; v_call: TRBV11-3; cdr3_aa: CASSFTGEGTEAFF; cdr3_nt: TGTGCCAGCAGCTTTACAGGGGAAGGGACTGAAGCTTTCTTT
j_call: TRBJ1-5; d_call: TRBD1; v_call: TRBV7-2; cdr3_aa: CASSSRDRLQPQHF; cdr3_nt: TGTGCCAGCAGCTCCCGGGACAGACTGCAGCCCCAGCATTTT
j_call: TRBJ2-7; d_call: TRBD1; v_call: TRBV5-6; cdr3_aa: CASSVPGQGYEQYF; cdr3_nt: TGTGCCAGCAGCGTACCGGGACAGGGTTACGAGCAGTACTTC
j_call: TRBJ2-1; d_call: -; v_call: TRBV7-2; cdr3_aa: CASSPTPGLEQFF; cdr3_nt: TGTGCCAGCAGCCCAACGCCGGGACTCGAGCAGTTCTTC
j_call: TRBJ1-6; d_call: TRBD1; v_call: TRBV4-3; cdr3_aa: CASSQAPGGNSPLHF; cdr3_nt: TGCGCCAGCAGCCAAGCTCCAGGGGGCAATTCACCCCTCCACTTT
j_call: TRBJ1-5; d_call: -; v_call: TRBV12-5; cdr3_aa: CASGLNTQGSNQPQHF; cdr3_nt: TGTGCTAGTGGTTTGAACACACAGGGTAGCAATCAGCCCCAGCATTTT
j_call: TRBJ2-5; d_call: -; v_call: TRBV7-7; cdr3_aa: CASSQDWGRETQYF; cdr3_nt: TGTGCCAGCAGCCAGGACTGGGGGAGGGAGACCCAGTACTTC
j_call: TRBJ1-5; d_call: -; v_call: TRBV9; cdr3_aa: CASSESREDQPQHF; cdr3_nt: TGTGCCAGCAGCGAATCAAGGGAGGATCAGCCCCAGCATTTT
j_call: TRBJ2-6; d_call: -; v_call: TRBV19; cdr3_aa: CASSTQGSGANVLTF; cdr3_nt: TGTGCCAGTAGTACTCAGGGATCTGGGGCCAACGTCCTGACTTTC
j_call: TRBJ1-2; d_call: -; v_call: TRBV29-1; cdr3_aa: CSVERGRGPRNYGYTF; cdr3_nt: TGCAGCGTTGAACGTGGCAGGGGCCCCCGTAACTATGGCTACACCTTC
j_call: TRBJ2-2; d_call: TRBD2; v_call: TRBV5-4; cdr3_aa: CASSFSRGENTGELFF; cdr3_nt: TGTGCCAGCAGCTTCTCGCGGGGGGAAAACACCGGGGAGCTGTTTTTT
j_call: TRBJ2-7; d_call: TRBD2; v_call: TRBV9; cdr3_aa: CASSPRDYLGEQYF; cdr3_nt: TGTGCCAGCAGCCCGCGGGACTACCTGGGCGAGCAGTACTTC
j_call: TRBJ2-2; d_call: -; v_call: TRBV29-1; cdr3_aa: CSAGQAPSANTGELFF; cdr3_nt: TGCAGCGCCGGACAAGCTCCCTCCGCGAACACCGGGGAGCTGTTTTTT
j_call: TRBJ1-1; d_call: -; v_call: TRBV5-1; cdr3_aa: CASSLDGVGGTEAFF; cdr3_nt: TGCGCCAGCAGCTTGGATGGAGTGGGGGGAACTGAAGCTTTCTTT
j_call: TRBJ2-7; d_call: -; v_call: TRBV7-2; cdr3_aa: CASSLVNRGGEQYF; cdr3_nt: TGTGCCAGCAGCTTAGTCAACAGGGGAGGCGAGCAGTACTTC
j_call: TRBJ2-1; d_call: TRBD1; v_call: TRBV28; cdr3_aa: CASSTPGQGYNEQFF; cdr3_nt: TGTGCCAGCAGTACCCCCGGACAGGGGTACAATGAGCAGTTCTTC
j_call: TRBJ1-1; d_call: -; v_call: TRBV7-2; cdr3_aa: CASSLAATANTEAFF; cdr3_nt: TGTGCCAGCAGCTTAGCGGCGACAGCGAACACTGAAGCTTTCTTT
j_call: TRBJ2-1; d_call: -; v_call: TRBV7-2; cdr3_aa: CASSPRGSDLHYNEQFF; cdr3_nt: TGTGCCAGCAGTCCTCGGGGGTCGGACTTACACTACAATGAGCAGTTCTTC
j_call: TRBJ2-5; d_call: -; v_call: TRBV12-5; cdr3_aa: CASAQGQMQETQYF; cdr3_nt: TGTGCTAGTGCCCAAGGACAGATGCAAGAGACCCAGTACTTC
j_call: TRBJ2-7; d_call: -; v_call: TRBV5-4; cdr3_aa: CASSLDGGTYEQYF; cdr3_nt: TGTGCCAGCAGCTTGGATGGGGGGACCTACGAGCAGTACTTC
j_call: TRBJ2-3; d_call: -; v_call: TRBV6-5; cdr3_aa: CASRSGAPDTQYF; cdr3_nt: TGTGCCAGCAGGTCAGGTGCGCCAGATACGCAGTATTTT
j_call: TRBJ2-1; d_call: -; v_call: TRBV6-6; cdr3_aa: CASTLLGSYNEQFF; cdr3_nt: TGTGCCAGCACTCTTCTCGGGTCCTACAATGAGCAGTTCTTC
j_call: TRBJ2-7; d_call: TRBD1; v_call: TRBV28; cdr3_aa: CASRKTGDYEQYF; cdr3_nt: TGTGCCAGCCGCAAGACAGGGGACTACGAGCAGTACTTC
j_call: TRBJ2-1; d_call: -; v_call: TRBV7-9; cdr3_aa: CASSPGGHEQFF; cdr3_nt: TGTGCCAGCAGCCCGGGGGGCCATGAGCAGTTCTTC
j_call: TRBJ1-2; d_call: TRBD1; v_call: TRBV14; cdr3_aa: CASSQGDRAEGYTF; cdr3_nt: TGTGCCAGCAGCCAAGGGGACAGGGCGGAAGGCTACACCTTC
j_call: TRBJ2-7; d_call: TRBD1; v_call: TRBV4-3; cdr3_aa: CASSQQQGFSYEQYF; cdr3_nt: TGCGCCAGCAGCCAACAACAGGGGTTCTCCTACGAGCAGTACTTC
j_call: TRBJ2-5; d_call: -; v_call: TRBV2; cdr3_aa: CASSSRRGGETQYF; cdr3_nt: TGTGCCAGCAGTAGTCGACGGGGTGGAGAGACCCAGTACTTC
j_call: TRBJ1-6; d_call: -; v_call: TRBV7-2; cdr3_aa: CASILSGNAHNSPLHF; cdr3_nt: TGTGCCAGCATCCTGTCGGGGAATGCTCACAATTCACCCCTCCACTTT
j_call: TRBJ2-7; d_call: -; v_call: TRBV7-9; cdr3_aa: CASSRAGPLAYEQYF; cdr3_nt: TGTGCCAGCAGCCGGGCGGGCCCTTTGGCCTACGAGCAGTACTTC
j_call: TRBJ2-2; d_call: TRBD2; v_call: TRBV18; cdr3_aa: CASSPSGEYGELFF; cdr3_nt: TGTGCCAGCTCGCCCAGCGGGGAATACGGGGAGCTGTTTTTT
j_call: TRBJ2-7; d_call: TRBD2; v_call: TRBV18; cdr3_aa: CASSPTSGLPLTFNYEQYF; cdr3_nt: TGTGCCAGCTCACCGACTAGCGGGCTTCCCTTAACCTTTAACTACGAGCAGTACTTC
j_call: TRBJ1-2; d_call: -; v_call: TRBV27; cdr3_aa: CASSSGGLGYGYTF; cdr3_nt: TGTGCCAGCAGTAGCGGGGGGCTAGGGTATGGCTACACCTTC
j_call: TRBJ2-2; d_call: TRBD2; v_call: TRBV6-4; cdr3_aa: CASSAGTSGGDNTGELFF; cdr3_nt: TGTGCCAGCAGTGCCGGGACTAGCGGGGGAGATAACACCGGGGAGCTGTTTTTT
j_call: TRBJ2-1; d_call: TRBD2; v_call: TRBV4-1; cdr3_aa: CASSQDRNGRPDHNEQFF; cdr3_nt: TGCGCCAGCAGCCAAGATAGAAACGGGAGGCCCGATCACAATGAGCAGTTCTTC
j_call: TRBJ1-1; d_call: -; v_call: TRBV18; cdr3_aa: CASSSLQQAWSTEAFF; cdr3_nt: TGTGCCAGCTCTTCCTTACAACAAGCTTGGAGCACTGAAGCTTTCTTT
j_call: TRBJ2-7; d_call: -; v_call: TRBV2; cdr3_aa: CASITEQGVQEQYF; cdr3_nt: TGTGCCAGCATTACGGAACAGGGAGTGCAAGAGCAGTACTTC
j_call: TRBJ2-1; d_call: TRBD1; v_call: TRBV4-1; cdr3_aa: CASSQAGTGFKDEQFF; cdr3_nt: TGCGCCAGCAGCCAAGCCGGGACAGGGTTTAAGGATGAGCAGTTCTTC
j_call: TRBJ1-1; d_call: TRBD1; v_call: TRBV28; cdr3_aa: CASNSAGTAMNTEAFF; cdr3_nt: TGTGCCAGCAACTCGGCCGGGACAGCTATGAACACTGAAGCTTTCTTT
j_call: TRBJ2-7; d_call: -; v_call: TRBV11-1; cdr3_aa: CASSIGGFGYEQYF; cdr3_nt: TGTGCCAGCAGCATTGGGGGGTTTGGCTACGAGCAGTACTTC
j_call: TRBJ1-4; d_call: -; v_call: TRBV25-1; cdr3_aa: CASSEWLNEKLFF; cdr3_nt: TGTGCCAGCAGTGAATGGCTCAATGAAAAACTGTTTTTT
j_call: TRBJ1-3; d_call: -; v_call: TRBV19; cdr3_aa: CASRDNSGNTIYF; cdr3_nt: TGTGCCAGTAGAGACAACTCTGGAAACACCATATATTTT
j_call: TRBJ1-3; d_call: -; v_call: TRBV15; cdr3_aa: CATSQGFLSGNTIYF; cdr3_nt: TGTGCCACCAGCCAGGGGTTCCTCTCTGGAAACACCATATATTTT
j_call: TRBJ1-5; d_call: -; v_call: TRBV19; cdr3_aa: CASSRTDNQPQHF; cdr3_nt: TGTGCCAGTAGTAGGACAGACAATCAGCCCCAGCATTTT
j_call: TRBJ2-3; d_call: TRBD1; v_call: TRBV28; cdr3_aa: CASSSLSRGRGYYTQYF; cdr3_nt: TGTGCCAGCAGTTCCCTCAGCAGGGGGCGAGGTTATTATACGCAGTATTTT
j_call: TRBJ1-4; d_call: -; v_call: TRBV11-1; cdr3_aa: CASSLRGKKLFF; cdr3_nt: TGTGCCAGCAGCTTGAGGGGGAAGAAACTGTTTTTT
j_call: TRBJ1-1; d_call: -; v_call: TRBV29-1; cdr3_aa: CSVAANMNTEAFF; cdr3_nt: TGCAGCGTCGCGGCGAATATGAACACTGAAGCTTTCTTT
j_call: TRBJ2-1; d_call: TRBD2; v_call: TRBV7-2; cdr3_aa: CASSSSSGSYNEQFF; cdr3_nt: TGTGCCAGCAGCTCTAGTAGCGGGAGCTACAATGAGCAGTTCTTC
j_call: TRBJ2-7; d_call: -; v_call: TRBV28; cdr3_aa: CASREARNRRHEQYF; cdr3_nt: TGTGCCAGCAGGGAAGCTCGGAACAGGCGCCACGAGCAGTACTTC